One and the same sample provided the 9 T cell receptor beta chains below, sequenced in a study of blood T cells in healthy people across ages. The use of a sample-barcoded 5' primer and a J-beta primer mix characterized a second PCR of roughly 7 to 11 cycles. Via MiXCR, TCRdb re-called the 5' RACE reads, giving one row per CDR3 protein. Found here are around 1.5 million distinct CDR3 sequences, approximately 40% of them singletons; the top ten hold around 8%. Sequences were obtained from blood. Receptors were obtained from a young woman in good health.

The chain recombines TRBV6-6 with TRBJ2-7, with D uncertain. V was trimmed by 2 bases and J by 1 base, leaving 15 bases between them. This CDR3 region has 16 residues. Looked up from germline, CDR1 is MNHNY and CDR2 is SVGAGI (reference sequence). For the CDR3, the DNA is TGTGCCAGCAGTTACACCGTCTCCCAGAATTCCTACGAGCAGTACTTC. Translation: CASSYTVSQNSYEQYF.

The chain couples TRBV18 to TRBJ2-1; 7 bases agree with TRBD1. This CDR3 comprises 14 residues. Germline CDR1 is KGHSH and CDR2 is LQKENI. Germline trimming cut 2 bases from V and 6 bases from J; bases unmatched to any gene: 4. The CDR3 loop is CASSPGGQANEQFF. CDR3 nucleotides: TGTGCCAGCTCACCAGGAGGACAGGCCAATGAGCAGTTCTTC. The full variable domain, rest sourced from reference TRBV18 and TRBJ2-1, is NAGVMQNPRHLVRRRGQEARLRCSPMKGHSHVYWYRQLPEEGLKFMVYLQKENIIDESGMPKERFSAEFPKEGPSILRIQQVVRGDSAAYFCASSPGGQANEQFFGPGTRLTVL.

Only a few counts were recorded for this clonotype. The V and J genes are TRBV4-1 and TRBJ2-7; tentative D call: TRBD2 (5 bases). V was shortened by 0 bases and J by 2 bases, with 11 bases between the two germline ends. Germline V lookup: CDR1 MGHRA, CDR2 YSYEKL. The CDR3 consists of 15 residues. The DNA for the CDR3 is TGCGCCAGCAGCCAAGACGTAGCGACCGCCTACGAGCAGTACTTC. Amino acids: CASSQDVATAYEQYF.

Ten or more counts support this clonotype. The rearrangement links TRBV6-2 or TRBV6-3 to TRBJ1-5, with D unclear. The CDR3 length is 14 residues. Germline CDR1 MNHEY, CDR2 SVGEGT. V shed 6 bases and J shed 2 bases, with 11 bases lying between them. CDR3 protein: CASRRDSGNQPQHF. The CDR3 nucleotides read TGTGCCAGCAGGAGGGATTCGGGCAATCAGCCCCAGCATTTT.

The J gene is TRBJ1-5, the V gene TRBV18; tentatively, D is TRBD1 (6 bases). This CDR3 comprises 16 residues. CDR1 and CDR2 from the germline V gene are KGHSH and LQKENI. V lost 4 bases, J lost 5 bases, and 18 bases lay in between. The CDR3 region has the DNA TGTGCCAGCTCACTACAGGGAGGGTTACGGGATCAGCCCCAGCATTTT. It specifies CASSLQGGLRDQPQHF. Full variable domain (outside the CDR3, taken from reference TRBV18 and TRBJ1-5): NAGVMQNPRHLVRRRGQEARLRCSPMKGHSHVYWYRQLPEEGLKFMVYLQKENIIDESGMPKERFSAEFPKEGPSILRIQQVVRGDSAAYFCASSLQGGLRDQPQHFGDGTRLSIL.

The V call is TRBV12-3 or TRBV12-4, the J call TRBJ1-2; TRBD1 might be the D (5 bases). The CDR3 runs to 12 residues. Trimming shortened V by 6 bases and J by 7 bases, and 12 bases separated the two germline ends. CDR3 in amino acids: CASRSTGRGYTF. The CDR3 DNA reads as TGTGCCAGCAGAAGCACAGGACGTGGCTACACCTTC.

The CDR3 reads CASSLGTGENTEAFF. In DNA form, the CDR3 reads TGCGCCAGCAGCCTAGGGACAGGGGAGAACACTGAAGCTTTCTTT. The chain links TRBV5-1 to TRBJ1-1; 10 nucleotides line up with TRBD1. CDR1 and CDR2 from the germline V gene are SGHRS and YFSETQ. The CDR3 contains 15 residues. With 4 bases clipped from V and 1 base from J, the junction kept 4 bases outside the gene matches.

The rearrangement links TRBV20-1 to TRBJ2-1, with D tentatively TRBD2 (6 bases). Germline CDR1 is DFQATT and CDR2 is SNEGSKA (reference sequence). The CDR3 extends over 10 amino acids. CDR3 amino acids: CRAGRNEQFF. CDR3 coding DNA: TGCAGGGCTGGGAGGAATGAGCAGTTCTTC.

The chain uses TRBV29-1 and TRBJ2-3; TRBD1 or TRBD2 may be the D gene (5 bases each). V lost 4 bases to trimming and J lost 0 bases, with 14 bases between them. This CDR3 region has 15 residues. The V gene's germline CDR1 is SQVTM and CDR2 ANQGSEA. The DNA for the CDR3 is TGCAGCGTTGTTAGGGTTGGGGACAGCACAGATACGCAGTATTTT. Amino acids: CSVVRVGDSTDTQYF.